This TCR beta chain was identified during a study of beta chain features in type 1 diabetes. Expressed TCRB transcripts were sequenced because the entire RNA isolate underwent reverse transcription. Only in-frame clones appear in the TCRdb table, and some are missing; sequencing was by immunoSEQ multiplex PCR. The sample contains under 450,000 clones, approximately 14% of which appear only once. The CDR3 runs to 13 residues. Trimming cost V 6 bases and J 3 bases, with 10 bases left between them. The germline CDR1 and CDR2 sequences are MRHNA and SNTAGT. The V call is TRBV6-4, the J call TRBJ2-3, with a possible D match to TRBD2 (6 bases). The TCR comes from a young man in good health. The sequenced sample consisted of naive CD4+ T cells from blood. CDR3 nucleotides: TGTGCCAGCAGCAGGGACTTGACAGATACGCAGTATTTT. Its translation: CASSRDLTDTQYF.